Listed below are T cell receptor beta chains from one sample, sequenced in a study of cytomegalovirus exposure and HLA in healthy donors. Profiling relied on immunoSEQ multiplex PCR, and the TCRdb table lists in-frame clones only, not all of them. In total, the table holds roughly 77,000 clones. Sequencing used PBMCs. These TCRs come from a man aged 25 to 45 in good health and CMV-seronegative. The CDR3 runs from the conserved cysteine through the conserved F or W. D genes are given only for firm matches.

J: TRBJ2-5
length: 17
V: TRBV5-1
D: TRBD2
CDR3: CASSLGLAGAWQETQYF
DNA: TGCGCCAGCAGCTTGGGGCTAGCGGGGGCCTGGCAAGAGACCCAGTACTTC

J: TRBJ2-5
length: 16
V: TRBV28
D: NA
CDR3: CASSHARRVTRETQYF
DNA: TGTGCCAGCAGTCATGCCAGACGGGTCACGAGGGAGACCCAGTACTTC

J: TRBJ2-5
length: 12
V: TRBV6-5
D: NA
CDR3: CASSYSGLAEYF
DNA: TGTGCCAGCAGTTACTCCGGACTTGCTGAGTACTTC

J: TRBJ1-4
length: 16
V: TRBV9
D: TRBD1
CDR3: CASSVGDSATNEKLFF
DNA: TGTGCCAGCAGCGTAGGGGACAGTGCAACTAATGAAAAACTGTTTTTT

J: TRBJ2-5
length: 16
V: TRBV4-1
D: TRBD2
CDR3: CASSQESGVRQETQYF
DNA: TGCGCCAGCAGCCAAGAGAGCGGGGTGAGGCAAGAGACCCAGTACTTC

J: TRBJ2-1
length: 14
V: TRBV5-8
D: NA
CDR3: CASSLWQANNEQFF
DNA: TGTGCCAGCAGCTTGTGGCAGGCGAACAATGAGCAGTTCTTC

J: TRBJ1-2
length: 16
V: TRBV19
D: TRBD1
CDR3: CASSPHGQGALIGYTF
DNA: TGTGCCAGTAGTCCCCACGGACAGGGAGCCCTTATAGGCTACACCTTC

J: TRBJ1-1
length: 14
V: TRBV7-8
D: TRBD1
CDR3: CASSLGAGGIEAFF
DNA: TGTGCCAGCAGCTTGGGGGCAGGGGGCATTGAAGCTTTCTTT

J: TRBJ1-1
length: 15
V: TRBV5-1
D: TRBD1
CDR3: CASSRQGPEHTEAFF
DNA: TGCGCCAGCAGCAGACAGGGACCCGAGCACACTGAAGCTTTCTTT

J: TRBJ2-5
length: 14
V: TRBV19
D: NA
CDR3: CASSSDPAGETQYF
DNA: TGTGCCAGTAGTAGTGATCCGGCGGGAGAGACCCAGTACTTC

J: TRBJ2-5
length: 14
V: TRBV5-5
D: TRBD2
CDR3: CASRLSGGGETQYF
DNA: TGTGCCAGCCGACTTAGCGGGGGAGGGGAGACCCAGTACTTC

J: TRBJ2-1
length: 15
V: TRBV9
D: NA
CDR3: CASSPQAETLDEQFF
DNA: TGTGCCAGCAGCCCTCAAGCGGAAACCCTCGATGAGCAGTTCTTC

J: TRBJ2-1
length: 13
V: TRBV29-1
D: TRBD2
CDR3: CSVIAAGYNEQFF
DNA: TGCAGCGTTATAGCAGCGGGGTACAATGAGCAGTTCTTC

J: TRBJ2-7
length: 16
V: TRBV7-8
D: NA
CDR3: CASSLGGSGQTTRQYF
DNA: TGTGCCAGCAGCTTAGGAGGTAGTGGACAGACTACGAGGCAGTACTTC